Below are 29 T cell receptor beta chains sequenced from a single sample in a study of CD8 T cells in ankylosing spondylitis. A single record per CDR3 protein comes from TCRdb applying MiXCR to the 5' RACE reads. The sample lists under 150,000 distinct CDR3 sequences, 7% to 10% occurring once. The sequenced sample consisted of synovial fluid, either unsorted or a sorted T cell fraction (not recorded which). These receptors originate from a male donor with ankylosing spondylitis.

This clonotype was seen only a few times. This chain joins TRBV28 and TRBJ1-6, with 7 bases lining up with TRBD1. CDR1 is MDHEN, CDR2 SYDVKM, per germline. The CDR3 spans 15 residues. V lost 3 bases, J lost 5 bases, and 4 bases stayed unmatched. Written as DNA, the CDR3 is TGTGCCAGCAGTTTCCGGGACAGAGATAATTCACCCCTCCACTTT. It is translated as CASSFRDRDNSPLHF.

In its sample, this clonotype was seen many times. The J gene is TRBJ2-3, the V gene TRBV28; 8 nucleotides agree with TRBD2. The CDR3 covers 14 residues. V gave up 3 bases and J gave up 5 bases; unmatched junction bases: 4. Per germline, CDR1 MDHEN and CDR2 SYDVKM. This chain's CDR3 is CASSFVGRGDTQYF. In DNA, the CDR3 is TGTGCCAGCAGTTTCGTCGGGAGGGGAGATACGCAGTATTTT.

This clonotype came up many times. The chain has TRBV5-5 and TRBJ1-1; no reliable D call. The germline CDR1 and CDR2 sequences are SGHKS and YYEKEE (reference sequence). V gave up 2 bases and J gave up 3 bases, with 8 bases separating them. This CDR3 has 13 amino acids. The CDR3 DNA reads as TGTGCCAGCAGCTTAGAACAGTACACTGAAGCTTTCTTT. Protein product: CASSLEQYTEAFF.

This clonotype came up many times. The chain employs TRBV10-3 and TRBJ1-2; a weak D match, TRBD1 (5 bases). The CDR3 runs to 15 residues. Trimming took off 1 base at V and 0 bases at J, with 9 bases between the two ends. Germline lookup yields CDR1 ENHRY and CDR2 SYGVKD. The CDR3 is CAISELDTSNYGYTF. The CDR3 coding sequence is TGTGCCATCAGTGAGTTGGACACCTCTAACTATGGCTACACCTTC.

This clonotype was seen a few times. The genes are TRBV20-1 and TRBJ2-7, with 8 bases fitting TRBD1. Germline V gene lookup returns CDR1 DFQATT and CDR2 SNEGSKA (reference sequence). The length of the CDR3 is 13 residues. Germline trimming cut 5 bases from V and 3 bases from J; bases unmatched to any gene: 6. The CDR3 is CSARQGPLYEQYF. The CDR3 region has the DNA TGCAGTGCTCGACAGGGGCCCCTCTACGAGCAGTACTTC.

This clonotype showed up just a few times. The chain uses TRBV2 and TRBJ2-1; tentatively, D is TRBD1 (6 bases). The V gene's germline CDR1 is SNHLY and CDR2 FYNNEI. This CDR3 contains 13 residues. Trimming left V 6 bases short and J 7 bases short, with 13 bases between. CDR3 in amino acids: CASSRTVRNEQFF. The CDR3, as DNA: TGTGCCAGCAGCCGGACAGTAAGGAATGAGCAGTTCTTC.

This clonotype has a handful of counts. This chain joins TRBV11-3 and TRBJ2-5; the D gene is possibly TRBD2 (6 bases). CDR3 length: 16 amino acids. The V end lost 6 bases, the J end lost 1 base, and 18 bases lay between the germline ends. Per germline, CDR1 SGHNT and CDR2 YENEEA. CDR3: CASSLFGTGGQETQYF. CDR3 nucleotides: TGTGCCAGCAGTCTGTTCGGGACTGGGGGCCAAGAGACCCAGTACTTC. The variable domain in full, completed from reference TRBV11-3 and TRBJ2-5, reads EAGVVQSPRYKIIEKKQPVAFWCNPISGHNTLYWYLQNLGQGPELLIRYENEEAVDDSQLPKDRFSAERLKGVDSTLKIQPAELGDSAVYLCASSLFGTGGQETQYFGPGTRLLVL.

V is TRBV12-3 or TRBV12-4 and J is TRBJ2-7; 8 bases align to TRBD1. The CDR3 loop spans 16 amino acids. After removal of 5 bases from V and 0 bases from J, the junction contained 9 bases not matched to a gene. The DNA of the CDR3 is TGTGCCAGCAGTCTACTACAGGGGGGAAGCTCCTACGAGCAGTACTTC. This encodes CASSLLQGGSSYEQYF.

The chain carries TRBV4-1 and TRBJ2-7; TRBD1 agrees at 7 bases. CDR1 is MGHRA and CDR2 is YSYEKL in the germline V gene. Germline trimming cut 0 bases from V and 3 bases from J; bases unmatched to any gene: 5. The CDR3 has 15 amino acids. The CDR3, as DNA: TGCGCCAGCAGCCAAGATGGGACAGCTTTCTACGAGCAGTACTTC. Its protein is CASSQDGTAFYEQYF.

This clonotype was seen at least ten times. The chain is built from TRBV12-5 and TRBJ2-1, with 11 bases matching TRBD2. The CDR3 is made up of 15 amino acids. V shed 5 bases, J shed 7 bases, and the junction held 7 bases outside the gene matches. Germline CDR1 is LGHNT and CDR2 is FRNRAP. The CDR3 nucleotides read TGTGCTAGTGGTCCCGGGACTAGCGGCGGGAATGAGCAGTTCTTC. Translated, it gives CASGPGTSGGNEQFF.

In its sample, this clonotype was seen a few times. The gene calls are TRBV19 and TRBJ2-6; 10 positions match TRBD1. The germline V gene encodes CDR1 LNHDA and CDR2 SQIVND (reference sequence). This CDR3 has 16 residues. After removal of 10 bases from V and 0 bases from J, the junction contained 6 bases not matched to a gene. The CDR3 protein is CANLRTGGSGANVLTF. DNA for the CDR3: TGTGCCAATTTGAGGACAGGGGGCTCTGGGGCCAACGTCCTGACTTTC. Together with reference TRBV19 and TRBJ2-6, the CDR3 gives the full variable domain: DGGITQSPKYLFRKEGQNVTLSCEQNLNHDAMYWYRQDPGQGLRLIYYSQIVNDFQKGDIAEGYSVSREKKESFPLTVTSAQKNPTAFYLCANLRTGGSGANVLTFGAGSRLTVL.

The rearrangement uses TRBV6-6 and TRBJ2-1, with D perhaps given as TRBD1 or TRBD2 (5 bases each). The germline CDR1 and CDR2 sequences are MNHNY and SVGAGI (reference sequence). CDR3 length equals 10 residues. V was clipped by 2 bases and J by 12 bases, with 5 bases between them. The CDR3 reads CASSYGGQFF. The CDR3 nucleotides are TGTGCCAGCAGTTACGGGGGGCAGTTCTTC.

This clonotype was recorded many times. CDR3 nucleotide sequence: TGCAGTGCTCCCCCTCCGGTGGGGTCTAGGAGCACAGATACGCAGTATTTT. This translates into CSAPPPVGSRSTDTQYF. V gene TRBV20-1 combines with J gene TRBJ2-3; D remains unclear. The CDR3 sequence is 17 residues long. Germline V gene lookup returns CDR1 DFQATT and CDR2 SNEGSKA (reference sequence). V lost 5 bases to trimming and J lost 0 bases, with 21 bases between them.

Ten or more counts support this clonotype. The chain carries TRBV7-2 and TRBJ1-4; no clear D gene. Per the germline V gene, CDR1 is SGHTA and CDR2 is FQGNSA. The CDR3 spans 14 residues. With 5 bases removed from V and 8 bases from J, the gap between germline ends came to 15 bases. In DNA form, the CDR3 reads TGTGCCAGCAGCCTAGATTATGGAGGCGAAAAACTGTTTTTT. It specifies CASSLDYGGEKLFF.

The sample holds a few counts of this clonotype. The V gene is TRBV5-6, the J gene TRBJ2-6, with 8 nucleotides matching TRBD1. The CDR3 consists of 15 residues. V lost 5 bases to trimming and J lost 1 base; unmatched junction nucleotides: 2. Germline V gives CDR1 SGHDT, CDR2 YYEEEE. As DNA, the CDR3 is TGTGCCAGCAGAAGACAGGGGTCTGGGGCCAACGTCCTGACTTTC. Amino acid sequence: CASRRQGSGANVLTF.

Ten or more counts support this clonotype. The rearrangement joins TRBV5-1 to TRBJ2-5; D may be TRBD1 (6 bases). Germline V CDR1 and CDR2: SGHRS, YFSETQ. This CDR3 comprises 14 residues. Trimming took 2 bases from V and 1 from J, leaving 9 bases between them. CDR3 sequence reads: CASSFLQGQETQYF. As DNA, the CDR3 is TGCGCCAGCAGCTTTTTACAGGGCCAAGAGACCCAGTACTTC.

The rearrangement links TRBV5-1 to TRBJ2-3, with a possible D match to TRBD2 (6 bases). The germline V gene has CDR1 SGHRS and CDR2 YFSETQ. V was cut by 3 bases and J by 5 bases, with 19 bases left in between. This CDR3 contains 16 residues. CDR3 sequence reads: CASSSPAGWYGDTQYF. The CDR3 region has the DNA TGCGCCAGCAGCTCCCCAGCGGGTTGGTATGGAGATACGCAGTATTTT.

This clonotype has at least ten counts. The chain couples TRBV6-2 or TRBV6-3 to TRBJ2-7; D might be TRBD1 (6 bases). V was pared by 6 bases and J by 3 bases, with 21 bases between. The CDR3 spans 16 residues. Germline loops: CDR1 MNHEY, CDR2 SVGEGT. The CDR3 loop is CASRLQRDNYIYEQYF. CDR3 coding DNA: TGTGCCAGCAGACTACAACGGGACAACTATATCTACGAGCAGTACTTC.

CDR3 sequence: CASSFMSDTYEQYF. CDR3 DNA: TGTGCCAGCAGTTTTATGTCGGACACCTACGAGCAGTACTTC. V is TRBV28 and J is TRBJ2-7, with a possible D match to TRBD1 (5 bases). CDR3 length: 14 amino acids. Trimming pared 3 bases from V and 2 bases from J, leaving 11 bases between. From germline, CDR1 is MDHEN and CDR2 SYDVKM.

This clonotype was detected many times. The chain links TRBV6-2 or TRBV6-3 to TRBJ2-5; unclear D gene. The CDR3 consists of 12 residues. V was cut by 6 bases and J by 2 bases, with 7 bases left in between. CDR1 is MNHEY and CDR2 is SVGEGT in the germline V gene. The CDR3 loop reads CASSQTQETQYF. The CDR3 DNA reads as TGTGCCAGCAGCCAAACACAAGAGACCCAGTACTTC.

The rearrangement links TRBV5-1 to TRBJ1-1; possible D gene TRBD1, 5 bases. This CDR3 comprises 16 residues. Trimming pared 1 base from V and 0 bases from J, leaving 13 bases between. Germline V gene sequence: CDR1 SGHRS, CDR2 YFSETQ. The CDR3 region is CASSLIDEGVNTEAFF. Written as DNA, the CDR3 is TGCGCCAGCAGCTTGATCGACGAAGGGGTGAACACTGAAGCTTTCTTT. Full variable domain (outside the CDR3, taken from reference TRBV5-1 and TRBJ1-1): KAGVTQTPRYLIKTRGQQVTLSCSPISGHRSVSWYQQTPGQGLQFLFEYFSETQRNKGNFPGRFSGRQFSNSRSEMNVSTLELGDSALYLCASSLIDEGVNTEAFFGQGTRLTVV.

This clonotype was counted between two and nine times. This chain connects TRBV7-3 to TRBJ1-1, with D unresolved. With 5 bases removed from V and 3 bases from J, the gap between germline ends came to 22 bases. Germline CDR1 is SGHTA and CDR2 is FQGTGA. This CDR3 region has 17 residues. Here the CDR3 reads CASSHNLVRAVDTEAFF. The CDR3 DNA reads TGTGCCAGCAGCCACAATCTTGTGAGGGCTGTGGACACTGAAGCTTTCTTT.

This clonotype was seen a handful of times. The rearrangement links TRBV29-1 to TRBJ1-1; no definite D call. CDR3 length equals 14 residues. The germline CDR1 and CDR2 sequences are SQVTM and ANQGSEA. Trimming stripped 1 base from V and 0 bases from J, with 9 bases between. The CDR3 region has the DNA TGCAGCGTTGAAGCGGTCACCATGAACACTGAAGCTTTCTTT. Amino acids: CSVEAVTMNTEAFF.

This clonotype turned up a few times. The chain recombines TRBV6-2 or TRBV6-3 with TRBJ2-1, with TRBD2 matching over 8 bases. CDR1 is MNHEY, CDR2 SVGEGT, per germline. V lost 2 bases, J lost 0 bases, and 21 bases stayed unmatched. CDR3 length equals 22 residues. CDR3: CASSYPGVGSAGALGSYNEQFF. The CDR3 nucleotides read TGTGCCAGCAGTTACCCCGGTGTGGGATCAGCGGGAGCCCTTGGCTCCTACAATGAGCAGTTCTTC.

This chain links TRBV28 with TRBJ1-5, with a possible D match to TRBD1 (6 bases). Per the germline V gene, CDR1 is MDHEN and CDR2 is SYDVKM. The CDR3 consists of 15 residues. V shed 8 bases and J shed 3 bases, with 17 bases lying between them. This CDR3 reads CASSHPAGDNQPQHF. CDR3 nucleotides: TGTGCCAGCTCGCACCCGGCAGGGGACAATCAGCCCCAGCATTTT.

This clonotype was detected ten times or more. V usage is TRBV5-1 and J usage is TRBJ2-3; D unclear. The CDR3 has 14 amino acids. Trimming cost V 0 bases and J 0 bases, with 5 bases left between them. The germline V gene has CDR1 SGHRS and CDR2 YFSETQ. The CDR3 coding sequence is TGCGCCAGCAGCTTGGCGGGTAGCACAGATACGCAGTATTTT. The encoded protein is CASSLAGSTDTQYF.

This clonotype was picked up a small number of times. The V call is TRBV20-1, the J call TRBJ2-3, with 13 nucleotides matching TRBD2. Germline values: CDR1 DFQATT, CDR2 SNEGSKA (reference sequence). This CDR3 has 16 amino acids. With V trimmed by 6 bases and J by 4 bases, 10 bases remained unmatched. CDR3 coding DNA: TGCAGTGCGAGCAGGACTAGCGGGAGTGTGGCAGATACGCAGTATTTT. Amino acids: CSASRTSGSVADTQYF.

The genes are TRBV30 and TRBJ2-3; no reliable D call. V was pared by 1 base and J by 6 bases, with 5 bases between. CDR3 length: 11 amino acids. The germline V gene has CDR1 GTSNPN and CDR2 SVGIG (reference sequence). CDR3 protein: CAWSGPDTQYF. CDR3 DNA: TGTGCCTGGAGTGGCCCGGATACGCAGTATTTT.

This clonotype was counted between two and nine times. V gene TRBV20-1 combines with J gene TRBJ2-4; 10 nucleotides align to TRBD2. The CDR3 loop spans 17 amino acids. Germline-derived CDR1 and CDR2 are DFQATT and SNEGSKA (reference sequence). Trimming cost V 2 bases and J 1 base; bases outside gene matches: 8. This chain's CDR3 is CSARLAGASRAKNIQYF. In DNA form, the CDR3 reads TGCAGTGCTAGACTAGCGGGGGCCTCTCGCGCCAAAAACATTCAGTACTTC.